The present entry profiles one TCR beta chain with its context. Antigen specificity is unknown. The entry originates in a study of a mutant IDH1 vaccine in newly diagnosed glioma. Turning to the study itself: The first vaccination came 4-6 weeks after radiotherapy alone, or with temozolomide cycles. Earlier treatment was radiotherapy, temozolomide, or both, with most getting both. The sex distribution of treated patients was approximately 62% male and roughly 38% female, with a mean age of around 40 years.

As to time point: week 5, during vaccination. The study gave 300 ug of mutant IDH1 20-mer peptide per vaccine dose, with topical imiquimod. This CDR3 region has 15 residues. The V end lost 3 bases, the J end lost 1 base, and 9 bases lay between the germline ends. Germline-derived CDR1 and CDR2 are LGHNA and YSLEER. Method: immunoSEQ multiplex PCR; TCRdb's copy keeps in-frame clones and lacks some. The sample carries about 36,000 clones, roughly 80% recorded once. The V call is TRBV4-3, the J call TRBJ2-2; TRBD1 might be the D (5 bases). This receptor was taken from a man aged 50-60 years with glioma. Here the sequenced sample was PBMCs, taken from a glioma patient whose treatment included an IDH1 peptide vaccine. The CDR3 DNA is TGCGCCAGCAGCCAGGCCGACAGGAACACCGGGGAGCTGTTTTTT. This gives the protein CASSQADRNTGELFF.